The rows below give T cell receptor beta chains drawn from one sample of a study of T cell changes during pregnancy in multiple sclerosis. Profiling relied on immunoSEQ multiplex PCR, and the TCRdb table lists in-frame clones only, not all of them. The table includes 95,000 to 100,000 clones, approximately 90% detected once. The specimen was peripheral blood, collected after pregnancy. These receptors were taken from a female donor in good health, enrolled as a control in a pregnancy study. Each CDR3 is given with its conserved first and last residue. D genes are given only for firm matches. Some rows mark clone size as missing; the rest say once, few, many or name a class of expanded clone.

TRBJ2-1 TRBV19 TRBD2 - CASIASGASSYNEQFF TGTGCCAGTATCGCTAGCGGGGCGAGCTCCTACAATGAGCAGTTCTTC
TRBJ2-7 TRBV25-1 TRBD1 - CASSGQGSPYEQYF TGTGCCAGCAGTGGACAGGGGTCCCCCTACGAGCAGTACTTC
TRBJ1-2 TRBV6-6 - - CASRRMGGGNYGYTF TGTGCCAGCAGACGAATGGGGGGGGGTAACTATGGCTACACCTTC
TRBJ2-1 TRBV9 TRBD2 - CASSVGGTSGGLVLFF TGTGCCAGCAGCGTAGGAGGGACTAGCGGGGGGTTGGTCCTGTTCTTC
TRBJ2-3 TRBV19 - - CASSSLLADTQYF TGTGCCAGTAGTTCCTTATTGGCCGATACGCAGTATTTT
TRBJ2-7 TRBV19 TRBD1 - CASSITPQGAREQYF TGTGCCAGTAGTATAACGCCACAGGGGGCCCGCGAGCAGTACTTC
TRBJ2-4 TRBV5-6 - - CASSLKLGERVAKNIQYF TGTGCCAGCAGCTTGAAACTGGGAGAGAGAGTAGCCAAAAACATTCAGTACTTC
TRBJ2-6 TRBV5-6 - - CASSLGFRGANVLTF TGTGCCAGCAGCTTGGGCTTCAGGGGGGCCAACGTCCTGACTTTC
TRBJ2-2 TRBV6-1 TRBD2 - CASRLAGANTGELFF TGTGCCAGCAGATTAGCGGGGGCGAACACCGGGGAGCTGTTTTTT
TRBJ2-1 TRBV10-3 TRBD2 - CAINRREGRDEQFF TGTGCCATCAATAGGCGGGAGGGCCGCGATGAGCAGTTCTTC
TRBJ2-5 TRBV11-2 - - CASSARLIQETQYF TGTGCCAGCAGCGCACGACTGATCCAAGAGACCCAGTACTTC
TRBJ1-1 TRBV6-1 - - CASSDRGNTEAFF TGTGCCAGCAGTGACAGGGGGAACACTGAAGCTTTCTTT
TRBJ2-7 TRBV25-1 - - CASRGTNPPYEQYF TGTGCCAGCAGAGGGACAAACCCCCCCTACGAGCAGTACTTC
TRBJ2-3 TRBV28 TRBD2 - CASSQPLAVTDTQYF TGTGCCAGCAGCCAACCCCTAGCGGTCACAGATACGCAGTATTTT
TRBJ2-2 TRBV18 - - CASSPAAQGNTGELFF TGTGCCAGCTCACCAGCTGCACAGGGGAACACCGGGGAGCTGTTTTTT
TRBJ2-7 TRBV28 TRBD2 - CASTPSGLAANYEQYF TGTGCCAGCACCCCCAGCGGACTAGCGGCCAATTACGAGCAGTACTTC
TRBJ1-1 TRBV10-3 - - CAISDYPRGGSVFLGTEAFF TGTGCCATCAGTGATTACCCACGGGGGGGCAGTGTCTTTCTGGGCACTGAAGCTTTCTTT
TRBJ1-6 TRBV5-6 TRBD1 - CASSGQGIYNSPLHF TGTGCCAGCAGTGGACAGGGAATCTATAATTCACCCCTCCACTTT
TRBJ1-2 TRBV4-2 TRBD1 - CASSQDTGRQGAYGYTF TGTGCCAGCAGCCAAGATACCGGTAGGCAGGGGGCGTATGGCTACACCTTC
TRBJ2-2 TRBV12-5 - - CASGFLAAYREWDTGELFF TGTGCTAGTGGTTTTCTGGCGGCATACAGGGAATGGGACACCGGGGAGCTGTTTTTT
TRBJ1-5 TRBV30 - - CAWSVSTGYQPQHF TGTGCCTGGAGTGTATCTACAGGGTATCAGCCCCAGCATTTT
TRBJ2-3 TRBV7-6 - - CASSRIGTDTQYF TGTGCCAGCAGCCGCATAGGGACTGATACGCAGTATTTT
TRBJ2-5 TRBV27 TRBD2 - CASSSSRGLAKETQYF TGTGCCAGCAGTTCATCCCGCGGACTAGCGAAGGAGACCCAGTACTTC
TRBJ1-5 TRBV6-1 - - CASSEGLQPQHF TGTGCCAGCAGTGAAGGTTTACAGCCCCAGCATTTT
TRBJ2-1 TRBV7-2 TRBD2 - CASSWTSGNNEQFF TGTGCCAGCAGCTGGACTAGCGGAAACAATGAGCAGTTCTTC
TRBJ1-2 TRBV6-6 TRBD1 - CASSYIGTGDGYTF TGTGCCAGCAGTTACATCGGGACAGGGGACGGCTACACCTTC
TRBJ1-1 TRBV10-3 TRBD1 - CAISARTGVAGAFF TGTGCCATCAGTGCTAGGACAGGGGTCGCGGGGGCTTTCTTT
TRBJ1-6 TRBV18 TRBD1 - CASSQTGSGSPLHF TGTGCCAGCTCCCAGACAGGGAGTGGATCACCCCTCCACTTT
TRBJ2-3 TRBV7-3 - - CASSIGLSGVDTQYF TGTGCCAGCAGCATCGGACTGTCAGGGGTAGATACGCAGTATTTT
TRBJ2-7 TRBV5-1 TRBD2 - CASSLTSGRAGYEQYF TGCGCCAGCAGCTTGACTAGCGGGAGGGCCGGGTACGAGCAGTACTTC
TRBJ1-2 TRBV4-1 - - CASSQASQGSVSGYTF TGCGCCAGCAGCCAAGCGTCTCAGGGTTCAGTGTCGGGCTACACCTTC
TRBJ2-1 TRBV5-1 TRBD2 - CASSYSGGRYYNEQFF TGCGCCAGCAGCTACTCGGGCGGGAGGTACTACAATGAGCAGTTCTTC
TRBJ1-2 TRBV6-6 TRBD1 - CASSYSNPGQDGYTF TGTGCCAGCAGTTACTCGAACCCGGGACAGGATGGCTACACCTTC
TRBJ2-2 TRBV15 TRBD2 - CATSGAGVDTGELFF TGTGCCACCAGCGGAGCGGGAGTCGACACCGGGGAGCTGTTTTTT
TRBJ2-3 TRBV28 - once CASSVRDSTDTQYF TGTGCCAGCAGTGTGCGGGACAGCACAGATACGCAGTATTTT
TRBJ2-2 TRBV19 - - CASTQGPNRELFF TGTGCCAGTACCCAGGGCCCGAACCGGGAGCTGTTTTTT
TRBJ2-7 TRBV15 - - CATSSETGTYEQYF TGTGCCACCAGCAGTGAAACAGGAACCTACGAGCAGTACTTC
TRBJ2-1 TRBV6-1 TRBD2 - CASSEVGTRPYNEQFF TGTGCCAGCAGTGAAGTTGGGACTAGGCCCTACAATGAGCAGTTCTTC
TRBJ1-1 TRBV19 - - CASSIDQGRNTEAFF TGTGCCAGTAGTATAGATCAGGGGAGGAACACTGAAGCTTTCTTT
TRBJ1-6 TRBV6-1 - - CASSDRETSDSPLHF TGTGCCAGCAGTGACCGGGAAACGAGCGATTCACCCCTCCACTTT
TRBJ2-7 TRBV19 TRBD1 - CASSDSTGYLGEQYF TGTGCCAGTAGCGATTCGACAGGGTACCTTGGCGAGCAGTACTTC
TRBJ1-1 TRBV10-1 TRBD1 once CASTLRQGYEWTEAFF TGCGCCAGCACCCTCCGACAGGGGTATGAGTGGACTGAAGCTTTCTTT
TRBJ1-2 TRBV18 - - CASSPLRGWANYGYTF TGTGCCAGCTCACCCCTCAGGGGCTGGGCTAACTATGGCTACACCTTC
TRBJ2-1 TRBV19 - - CASTSSPSSYNEQFF TGTGCCAGTACCTCAAGTCCTAGCTCCTACAATGAGCAGTTCTTC
TRBJ1-2 TRBV2 - - CASSRREYGYTF TGTGCCAGTAGCCGCCGAGAATATGGCTACACCTTC